This TCR beta chain was sequenced in a study of blood T cell repertoires in COVID-19. About the research overall: COVID-19 samples collected from the United States, Italy and Spain covered acute and convalescent phases. The analysed material was cDNA or gDNA that came from T cells, B-cell-depleted T cells, or PBMCs.

Per the original data handling: Reference gene primer amplification gave estimated nucleated cell counts. Assay: immunoSEQ multiplex PCR; the TCRdb copy retains only in-frame clones and omits some. V, J and clone size derive from that table, while D and trimming were established from the DNA sequence. Counted here are fewer than 300,000 clones, around 86% occurring once; the ten biggest clones make up 13%. The germline V and J ends were trimmed by 2 bases and 4 bases, with 7 bases remaining between them. Germline-derived CDR1 and CDR2 are SGHNT and YYREEE (reference sequence). This CDR3 contains 12 residues.

Sequencing used peripheral blood. The sequence was obtained from a human donor in a cohort sampled during active COVID-19. The chain couples TRBV5-4 to TRBJ2-7; a weak D match, TRBD1 (6 bases). The CDR3: CASSLQGYEQYF. As DNA, the CDR3 is TGTGCCAGCAGCTTACAGGGTTACGAGCAGTACTTC.